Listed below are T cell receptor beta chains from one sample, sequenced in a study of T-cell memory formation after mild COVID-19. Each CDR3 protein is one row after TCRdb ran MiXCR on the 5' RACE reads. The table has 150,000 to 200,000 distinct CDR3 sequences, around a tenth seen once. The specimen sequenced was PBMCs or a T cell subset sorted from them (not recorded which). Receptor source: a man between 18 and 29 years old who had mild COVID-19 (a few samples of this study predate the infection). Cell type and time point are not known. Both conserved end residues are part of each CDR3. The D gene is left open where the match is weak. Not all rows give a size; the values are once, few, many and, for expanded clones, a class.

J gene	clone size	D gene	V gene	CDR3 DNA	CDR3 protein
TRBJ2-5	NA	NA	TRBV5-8	TGTGCCAGCAGCTTGGGAGTTGAGACCCAGTACTTC	CASSLGVETQYF
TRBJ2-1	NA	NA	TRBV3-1	TGTGCCAGCAGCCGGACTAATTACAATGAGCAGTTCTTC	CASSRTNYNEQFF
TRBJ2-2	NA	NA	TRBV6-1	TGTGCCAGCATCAGAAAGTCGGGCACCGGGGAGCTGTTTTTT	CASIRKSGTGELFF
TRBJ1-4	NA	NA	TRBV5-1	TGCGCCAGCAGCAACCCAGGAGCGTATGAAAAACTGTTTTTT	CASSNPGAYEKLFF
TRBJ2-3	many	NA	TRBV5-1	TGCGCCAGCAGCCTGACCCCCCCCACAGATACGCAGTATTTT	CASSLTPPTDTQYF
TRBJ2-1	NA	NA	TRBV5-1	TGCGCCAGCAGCTTGAGAGGGACCTACAATGAGCAGTTCTTC	CASSLRGTYNEQFF
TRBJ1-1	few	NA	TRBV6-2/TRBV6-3	TGTGCCAGCAGTTACTCGACGGGGTGGAACACTGAAGCTTTCTTT	CASSYSTGWNTEAFF
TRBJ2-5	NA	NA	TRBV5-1	TGCGCCAGCATCCTCGCCCCCCAAGAGACCCAGTACTTC	CASILAPQETQYF
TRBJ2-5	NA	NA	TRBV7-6	TGTGCCAGCAGCTTTGGGACGGTAGAGACCCAGTACTTC	CASSFGTVETQYF
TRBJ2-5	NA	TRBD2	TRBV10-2	TGCGCCAGCAGTGACGTGCTAGCGGGGTCGTTGAAGACCCAGTACTTC	CASSDVLAGSLKTQYF
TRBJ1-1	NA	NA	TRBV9	TGTGCCAGCAGCGTAGCCTCAACGCCCAACACTGAAGCTTTCTTT	CASSVASTPNTEAFF
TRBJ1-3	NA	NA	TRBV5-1	TGCGCCAGCAGCCGTGACAGTGGCTCTGGAAACACCATATATTTT	CASSRDSGSGNTIYF
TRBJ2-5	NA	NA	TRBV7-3	TGTGCCAGCAGCTCCGGACGGGACGAGACCCAGTACTTC	CASSSGRDETQYF
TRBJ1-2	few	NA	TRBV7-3	TGTGCCAGCAGCTTCGGGGCAGACTATGGCTACACCTTC	CASSFGADYGYTF
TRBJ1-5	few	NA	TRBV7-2	TGTGCCAGCAGCTTATCCGGGTTCAATCAGCCCCAGCATTTT	CASSLSGFNQPQHF
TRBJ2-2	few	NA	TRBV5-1	TGCGCCAGCAGCTTGACCCTTCGGGGCGCCGGGGAGCTGTTTTTT	CASSLTLRGAGELFF
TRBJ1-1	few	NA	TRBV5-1	TGCGCCAGCAGCTTGGACATTTCTGAAGCTTTCTTT	CASSLDISEAFF
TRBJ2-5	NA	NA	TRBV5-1	TGCGCCAGCAGCTCCCTCAGCCACCAAGAGACCCAGTACTTC	CASSSLSHQETQYF
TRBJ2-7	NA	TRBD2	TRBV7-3	TGTGCCAGCAGCCCCACGGGGACTAGCGGGCACTACGAGCAGTACTTC	CASSPTGTSGHYEQYF
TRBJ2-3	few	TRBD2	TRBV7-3	TGTGCCAGCAGCTTAGCAGCGGGGGGCCAGGGTACGCAGTATTTT	CASSLAAGGQGTQYF
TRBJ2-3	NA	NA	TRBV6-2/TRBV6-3	TGTGCCAGCAGGCCGGGACAACATACGCAGTATTTT	CASRPGQHTQYF
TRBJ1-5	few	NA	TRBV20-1	TGCAGTGCTAGCCGATTTGTAGATCAGCCCCAGCATTTT	CSASRFVDQPQHF
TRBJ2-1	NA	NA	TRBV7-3	TGTGCCAGCAGCCCCTCGGCGCGAGGGAACCATGAGCAGTTCTTC	CASSPSARGNHEQFF
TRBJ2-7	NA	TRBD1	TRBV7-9	TGTGCCAGCAGCTTAGGAGGACAGGGAGACTACGAGCAGTACTTC	CASSLGGQGDYEQYF
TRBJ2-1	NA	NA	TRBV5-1	TGCGCCAGCAGCTTGGAGGGGAGCGCGAGACCGTTCTTC	CASSLEGSARPFF
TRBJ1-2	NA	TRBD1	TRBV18	TGTGCCAGCTCACCAGGGACAGAGAACTATGGCTACACCTTC	CASSPGTENYGYTF
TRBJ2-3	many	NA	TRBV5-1	TGCGCCAGCAGCTCGTCACCAGGGACAGATACGCAGTATTTT	CASSSSPGTDTQYF
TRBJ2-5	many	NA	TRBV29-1	TGCAGCGTTGTGCCAGATATACAAGAGACCCAGTACTTC	CSVVPDIQETQYF
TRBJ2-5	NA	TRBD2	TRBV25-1	TGTGCCAGCAGTGACGGGGCTAGCGGGGGGCCGGGGGAGACCCAGTACTTC	CASSDGASGGPGETQYF
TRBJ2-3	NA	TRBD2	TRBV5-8	TGTGCCAGCAGCTCAAGACTAGCGGGAGGAGATACGCAGTATTTT	CASSSRLAGGDTQYF
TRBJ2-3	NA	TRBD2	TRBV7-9	TGTGCCAGCAGCTTCGCTAGCGGGAGCACAGATACGCAGTATTTT	CASSFASGSTDTQYF